Listed here are 16 T cell receptor beta chains from one sample, sequenced in a study of cytomegalovirus exposure and HLA in healthy donors. A multiplex PCR was run with 60 Vbeta primers and 13 Jbeta primers. Only in-frame clones appear in the TCRdb table, and some are missing; sequencing was by immunoSEQ multiplex PCR. The sample lists fewer than 150,000 clones; roughly 76% were seen once. Sequenced material: PBMCs. Receptors originate from a human donor in good health.

The CDR3 sequence: CASKIYRGNQPQHF. CDR3 DNA sequence: TGTGCCAGCAAAATCTACAGGGGGAATCAGCCCCAGCATTTT. V gene TRBV2 combines with J gene TRBJ1-5, with TRBD1 matching 8 bases. CDR1 is SNHLY and CDR2 is FYNNEI in the germline V gene. J gave up 4 bases and V 7 bases, and 6 bases lay outside the gene matches. The CDR3 extends over 14 amino acids.

This clone appeared once. The chain has TRBV30 and TRBJ2-1; the D gene is possibly TRBD2 (6 bases). Germline V gene lookup returns CDR1 GTSNPN and CDR2 SVGIG (reference sequence). V lost 2 bases and J 15 bases, leaving 17 bases between the germline ends. The CDR3 consists of 12 residues. CDR3 coding DNA: TGTGCCTGGAGTCGGGGGAAACCCACCCCGTTCTTC. It encodes CAWSRGKPTPFF.

The gene calls are TRBV7-8 and TRBJ1-6, with 7 bases matching TRBD1. Germline V CDR1 and CDR2: SGHVS, FQNEAQ. This CDR3 has 17 residues. J lost 0 bases, V lost 6 bases, and 8 bases had no gene match. The chain's CDR3 is CASSRGTESSYNSPLHF. The CDR3 coding sequence is TGTGCCAGCAGTCGAGGGACAGAGAGCTCCTATAATTCACCCCTCCACTTT.

The J gene is TRBJ2-3, the V gene TRBV6-5, with D perhaps TRBD1 (6 bases). V was shortened by 0 bases and J by 5 bases, with 15 bases between the two germline ends. The germline gives CDR1 MNHEY, CDR2 SVGAGI. The CDR3 extends over 16 amino acids. This chain's CDR3 is CASSYSQIGGLDTQYF. The CDR3, as DNA: TGTGCCAGCAGTTACTCGCAGATAGGGGGTTTAGATACGCAGTATTTT.

This clone was picked up a small number of times. V usage is TRBV5-1 and J usage is TRBJ1-1, with D tentatively TRBD1 (5 bases). V lost 3 bases and J 2 bases, leaving 14 bases between the germline ends. Germline V gives CDR1 SGHRS, CDR2 YFSETQ. The CDR3 extends over 15 amino acids. The CDR3 spells CASSWGGNENTEAFF. The DNA of the CDR3 is TGCGCCAGCAGCTGGGGGGGTAACGAAAACACTGAAGCTTTCTTT.

This clone has a single count. The V call is TRBV4-2, the J call TRBJ2-7, with 7 nucleotides matching TRBD1. Germline CDR1 and CDR2: LGHNA and YNFKEQ. CDR3 length: 12 amino acids. The ends lost 3 bases at V and 4 bases at J; junction bases unmatched: 0. The CDR3 is CASSQDRYEQYF. The CDR3 coding sequence is TGTGCCAGCAGCCAGGACAGGTACGAGCAGTACTTC.

V usage is TRBV6-1 and J usage is TRBJ2-2; D might be TRBD1 (5 bases). Trimming took 8 bases from V and 0 from J, leaving 7 bases between them. The CDR3 consists of 13 residues. CDR1 and CDR2 from the germline V gene are MNHNS and SASEGT. CDR3 region: CASDRTNTGELFF. CDR3 nucleotide sequence: TGTGCCAGCGACAGAACGAACACCGGGGAGCTGTTTTTT.

The chain employs TRBV18 and TRBJ2-7; tentatively, D is TRBD1 (6 bases). CDR1 is KGHSH and CDR2 is LQKENI in the germline V gene. Trimming took off 3 bases at V and 4 bases at J, with 22 bases between the two ends. CDR3 length: 17 amino acids. The CDR3 is CASSPIAQGRFRYEQYF. The DNA for the CDR3 is TGTGCCAGCTCACCTATTGCACAGGGACGGTTTCGATACGAGCAGTACTTC.

There are a few counts of this clone. This rearrangement joins TRBV15 to TRBJ1-3, with 7 bases identical to TRBD1. The CDR3 sequence is 15 residues long. The germline gives CDR1 LNHNV, CDR2 YYDKDF (reference sequence). J lost 4 bases, V lost 3 bases, and 6 bases had no gene match. DNA for the CDR3: TGTGCCACCAGCAGGGACAGGTTCACAGGAAACACCATATATTTT. Its protein product is CATSRDRFTGNTIYF.

This clone was seen more than once but under ten times. The V gene is TRBV9, the J gene TRBJ2-5, with D hard to call. Between the trimmed V and J ends, which lost 4 bases and 0 bases, there was a span of 10 bases. The germline V gene encodes CDR1 SGDLS and CDR2 YYNGEE. The CDR3 is 14 amino acids. CDR3: CASSLTWYQETQYF. The CDR3 DNA sequence: TGTGCCAGCAGCTTGACTTGGTACCAAGAGACCCAGTACTTC.

This clone was observed a single time. This chain links TRBV19 with TRBJ2-7; 8 bases fit TRBD1. The ends lost 6 bases at V and 1 base at J; junction bases unmatched: 2. There are 13 residues in the CDR3. The germline V gene encodes CDR1 LNHDA and CDR2 SQIVND (reference sequence). Here the CDR3 DNA reads TGTGCCAGTAGCAGGGACAGGTCCTACGAGCAGTACTTC. Encoded protein: CASSRDRSYEQYF.

The CDR3 bases are TGCGCCAGCAGCTTGGGGGAGTACAATGAGCAGTTCTTC. Protein product: CASSLGEYNEQFF. This rearrangement joins TRBV5-1 to TRBJ2-1; maybe TRBD2 (5 bases). Trimming stripped 0 bases from V and 4 bases from J, with 5 bases between. CDR3 length: 13 amino acids. Germline CDR1 SGHRS, CDR2 YFSETQ.

This CDR3 is CASSLWDYIYEQYF. The CDR3 DNA reads TGTGCCAGCAGCTTGTGGGACTACATCTACGAGCAGTACTTC. The rearrangement links TRBV5-6 to TRBJ2-7, with 7 bases matching TRBD2. Germline V gene sequence: CDR1 SGHDT, CDR2 YYEEEE. With V trimmed by 1 base and J by 3 bases, 4 bases remained unmatched. CDR3 length equals 14 residues.

The chain uses TRBV11-2 and TRBJ2-1, with unresolved D. CDR1 and CDR2 (germline): SGHAT, FQNNGV. The CDR3 covers 13 residues. V lost 3 bases and J lost 6, with 9 bases in between. CDR3 sequence reads: CASSFSDFNEQFF. CDR3 in DNA: TGTGCCAGCAGCTTCAGCGATTTCAATGAGCAGTTCTTC.

This sequence joins TRBV7-9 and TRBJ1-3; D unresolved. Germline CDR1 reads SEHNR; CDR2 reads FQNEAQ (reference sequence). V lost 3 bases to trimming and J lost 0 bases, with 9 bases between them. The CDR3 has 15 amino acids. Here the CDR3 DNA reads TGTGCCAGCAGCTTTCTGACACTCTCTGGAAACACCATATATTTT. Translating gives CASSFLTLSGNTIYF. Variable domain in full (rest from reference TRBV7-9 and TRBJ1-3): DTGVSQNPRHKITKRGQNVTFRCDPISEHNRLYWYRQTLGQGPEFLTYFQNEAQLEKSRLLSDRFSAERPKGSFSTLEIQRTEQGDSAMYLCASSFLTLSGNTIYFGEGSWLTVV.

The chain employs TRBV11-3 and TRBJ2-7; 7 nucleotides match TRBD2. J lost 4 bases, V lost 5 bases, and 26 bases had no gene match. Germline V gives CDR1 SGHNT, CDR2 YENEEA. The CDR3 loop spans 20 amino acids. The CDR3 nucleotides read TGTGCCAGCAGCAGTAGAAGAGGTAGCGGGTCCTCGAGGACACTTTACGAGCAGTACTTC. Translated: CASSSRRGSGSSRTLYEQYF.